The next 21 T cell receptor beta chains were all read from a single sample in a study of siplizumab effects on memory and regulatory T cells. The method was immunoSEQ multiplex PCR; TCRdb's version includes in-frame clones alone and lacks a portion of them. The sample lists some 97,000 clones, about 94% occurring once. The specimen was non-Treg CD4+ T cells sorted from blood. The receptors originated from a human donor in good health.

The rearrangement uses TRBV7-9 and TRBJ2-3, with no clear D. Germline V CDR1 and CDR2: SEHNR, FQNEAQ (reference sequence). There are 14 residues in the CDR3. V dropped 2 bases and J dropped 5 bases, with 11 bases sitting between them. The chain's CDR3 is CASSLSLVEDTQYF. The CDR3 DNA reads TGTGCCAGCAGCTTATCCCTAGTAGAAGATACGCAGTATTTT.

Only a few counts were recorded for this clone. This CDR3 is CASSQERGANEKLFF. CDR3 sequence (DNA): TGTGCCAGCAGCCAAGAAAGGGGGGCAAATGAAAAACTGTTTTTT. This chain joins TRBV14 and TRBJ1-4; D might be TRBD1 (6 bases). This CDR3 contains 15 residues. Trimming pared 0 bases from V and 5 bases from J, leaving 10 bases between. Germline values: CDR1 SGHDN, CDR2 FVKESK.

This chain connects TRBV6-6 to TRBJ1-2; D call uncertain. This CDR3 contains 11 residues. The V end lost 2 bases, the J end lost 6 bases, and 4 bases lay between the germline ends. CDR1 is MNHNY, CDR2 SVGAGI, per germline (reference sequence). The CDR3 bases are TGTGCCAGCAGTTACAGGGATGGCTACACCTTC. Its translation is CASSYRDGYTF.

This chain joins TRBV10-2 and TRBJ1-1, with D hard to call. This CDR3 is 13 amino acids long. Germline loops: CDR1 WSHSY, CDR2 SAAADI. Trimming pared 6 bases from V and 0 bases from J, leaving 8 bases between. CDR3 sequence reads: CASSSYMNTEAFF. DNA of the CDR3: TGCGCCAGCAGCTCATATATGAACACTGAAGCTTTCTTT.

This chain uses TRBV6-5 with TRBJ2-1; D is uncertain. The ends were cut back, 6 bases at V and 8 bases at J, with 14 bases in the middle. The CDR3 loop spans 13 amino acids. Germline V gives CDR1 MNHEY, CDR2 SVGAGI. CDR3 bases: TGTGCCAGCAGCCTCTGGAATGGGGATGAGCAGTTCTTC. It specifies CASSLWNGDEQFF.

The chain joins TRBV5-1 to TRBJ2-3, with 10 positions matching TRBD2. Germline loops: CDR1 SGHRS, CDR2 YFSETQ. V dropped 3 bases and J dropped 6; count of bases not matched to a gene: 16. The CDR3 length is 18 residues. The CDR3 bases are TGCGCCAGCAGCTCCTTTTGGTACAGCGGGAGGGCCATGGATACGCAGTATTTT. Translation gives CASSSFWYSGRAMDTQYF.

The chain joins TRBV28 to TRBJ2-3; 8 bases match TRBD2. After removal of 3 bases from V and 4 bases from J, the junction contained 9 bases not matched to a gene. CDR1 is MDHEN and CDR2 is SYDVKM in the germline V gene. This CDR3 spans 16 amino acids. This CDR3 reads CASSFQSGSLPDTQYF. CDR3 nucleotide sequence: TGTGCCAGCAGTTTTCAAAGCGGGAGCCTCCCAGATACGCAGTATTTT.

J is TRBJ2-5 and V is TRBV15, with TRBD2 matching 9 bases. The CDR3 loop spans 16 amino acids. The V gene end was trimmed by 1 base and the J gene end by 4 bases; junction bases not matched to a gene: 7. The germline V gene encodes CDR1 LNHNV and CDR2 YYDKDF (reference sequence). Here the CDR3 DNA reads TGTGCCACCAGCAGAGTTGCGGGAGGGCGGGGAGAGACCCAGTACTTC. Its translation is CATSRVAGGRGETQYF. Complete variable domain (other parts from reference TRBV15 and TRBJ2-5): DAMVIQNPRYQVTQFGKPVTLSCSQTLNHNVMYWYQQKSSQAPKLLFHYYDKDFNNEADTPDNFQSRRPNTSFCFLDIRSPGLGDTAMYLCATSRVAGGRGETQYFGPGTRLLVL.

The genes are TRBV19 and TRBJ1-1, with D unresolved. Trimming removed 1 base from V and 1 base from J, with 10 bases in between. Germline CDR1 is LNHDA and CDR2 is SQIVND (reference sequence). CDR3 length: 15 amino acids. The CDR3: CASSIVDFQNTEAFF. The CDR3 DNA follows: TGTGCCAGTAGTATAGTAGACTTCCAGAACACTGAAGCTTTCTTT.

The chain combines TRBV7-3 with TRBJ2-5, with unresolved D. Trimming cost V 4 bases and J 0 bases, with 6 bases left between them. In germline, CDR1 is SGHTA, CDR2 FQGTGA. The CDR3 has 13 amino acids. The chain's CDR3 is CASSWRYQETQYF. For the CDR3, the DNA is TGTGCCAGCAGCTGGCGGTACCAAGAGACCCAGTACTTC.

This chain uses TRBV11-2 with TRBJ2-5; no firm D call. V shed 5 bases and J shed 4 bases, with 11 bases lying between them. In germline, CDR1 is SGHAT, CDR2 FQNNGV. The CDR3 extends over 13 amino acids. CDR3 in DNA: TGTGCCAGCAGCCTCATTGGGGTAGAGACCCAGTACTTC. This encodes CASSLIGVETQYF.

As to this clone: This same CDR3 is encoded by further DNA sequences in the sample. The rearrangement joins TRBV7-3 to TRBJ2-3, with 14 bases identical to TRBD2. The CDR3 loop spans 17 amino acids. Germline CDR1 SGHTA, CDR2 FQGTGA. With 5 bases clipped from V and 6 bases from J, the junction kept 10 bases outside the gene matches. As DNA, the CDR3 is TGTGCCAGCAGCCCCTCGAGCCGACTAGCGGGAGGGGATACGCAGTATTTT. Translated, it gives CASSPSSRLAGGDTQYF.

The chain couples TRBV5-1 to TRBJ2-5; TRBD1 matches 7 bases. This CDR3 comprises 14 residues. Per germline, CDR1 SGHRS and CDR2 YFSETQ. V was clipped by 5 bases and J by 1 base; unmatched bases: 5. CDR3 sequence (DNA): TGCGCCAGCAGTACAAGGGGGCGCCAAGAGACCCAGTACTTC. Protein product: CASSTRGRQETQYF.

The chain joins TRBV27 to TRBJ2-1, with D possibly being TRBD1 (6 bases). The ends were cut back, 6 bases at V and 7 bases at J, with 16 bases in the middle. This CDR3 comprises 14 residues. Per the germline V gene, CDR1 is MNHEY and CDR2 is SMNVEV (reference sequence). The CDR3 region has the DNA TGTGCCAGCAGGCCGGGACATACTGGAAATGAGCAGTTCTTC. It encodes CASRPGHTGNEQFF.

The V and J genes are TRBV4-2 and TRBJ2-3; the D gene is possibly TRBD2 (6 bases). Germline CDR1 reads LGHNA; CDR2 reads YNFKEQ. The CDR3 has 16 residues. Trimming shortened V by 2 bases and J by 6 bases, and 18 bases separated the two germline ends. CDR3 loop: CASSQRNTAAGDTQYF. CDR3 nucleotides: TGTGCCAGCAGCCAACGAAATACGGCTGCGGGGGATACGCAGTATTTT.

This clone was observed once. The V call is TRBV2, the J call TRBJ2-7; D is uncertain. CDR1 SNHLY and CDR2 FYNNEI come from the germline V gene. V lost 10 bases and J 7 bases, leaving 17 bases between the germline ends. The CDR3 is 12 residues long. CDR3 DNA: TGTGCCACCTCGCTTTTAGGCCTTGAGCAGTACTTC. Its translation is CATSLLGLEQYF.

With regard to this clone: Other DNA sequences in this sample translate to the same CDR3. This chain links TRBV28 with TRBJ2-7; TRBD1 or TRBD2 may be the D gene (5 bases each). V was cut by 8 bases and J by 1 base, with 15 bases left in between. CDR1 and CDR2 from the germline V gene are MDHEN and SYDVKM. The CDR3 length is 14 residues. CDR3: CASSLGVPSYEQYF. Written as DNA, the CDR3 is TGTGCCAGCTCTTTGGGGGTCCCTTCCTACGAGCAGTACTTC. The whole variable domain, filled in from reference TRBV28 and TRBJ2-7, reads DVKVTQSSRYLVKRTGEKVFLECVQDMDHENMFWYRQDPGLGLRLIYFSYDVKMKEKGDIPEGYSVSREKKERFSLILESASTNQTSMYLCASSLGVPSYEQYFGPGTRLTVT.

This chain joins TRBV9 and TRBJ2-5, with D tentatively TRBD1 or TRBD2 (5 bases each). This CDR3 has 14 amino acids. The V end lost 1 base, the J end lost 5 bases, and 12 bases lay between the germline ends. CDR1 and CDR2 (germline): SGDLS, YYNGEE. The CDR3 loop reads CASSVRGDPETQYF. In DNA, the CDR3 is TGTGCCAGCAGCGTAAGGGGAGACCCGGAGACCCAGTACTTC.

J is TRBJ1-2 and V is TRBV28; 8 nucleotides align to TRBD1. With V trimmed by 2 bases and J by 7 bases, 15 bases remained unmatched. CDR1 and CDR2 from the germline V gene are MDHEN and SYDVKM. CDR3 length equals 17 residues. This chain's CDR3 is CASSLLLVGQGAVGYTF. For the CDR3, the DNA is TGTGCCAGCAGTTTACTCCTAGTTGGACAGGGAGCGGTTGGCTACACCTTC.

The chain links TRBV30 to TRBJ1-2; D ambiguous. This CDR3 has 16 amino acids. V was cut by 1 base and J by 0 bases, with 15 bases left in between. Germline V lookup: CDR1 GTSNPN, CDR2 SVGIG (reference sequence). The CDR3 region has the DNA TGTGCCTGGAGTGCCTTCCGAGGGTGGTCTAACTATGGCTACACCTTC. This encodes CAWSAFRGWSNYGYTF. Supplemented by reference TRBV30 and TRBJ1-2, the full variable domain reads SQTIHQWPATLVQPVGSPLSLECTVEGTSNPNLYWYRQAAGRGLQLLFYSVGIGQISSEVPQNLSASRPQDRQFILSSKKLLLSDSGFYLCAWSAFRGWSNYGYTFGSGTRLTVV.

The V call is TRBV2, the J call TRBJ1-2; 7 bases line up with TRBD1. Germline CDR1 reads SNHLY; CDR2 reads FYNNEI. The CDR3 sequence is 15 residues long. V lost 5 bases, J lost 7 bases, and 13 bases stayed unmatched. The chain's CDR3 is CASSPSTGQVGGYTF. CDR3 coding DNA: TGTGCCAGCAGTCCCTCGACAGGGCAGGTTGGTGGCTACACCTTC.